This T cell receptor (beta chain) was obtained from a study of cytomegalovirus exposure and HLA in healthy donors. General study results and limits: Reportedly, fewer N-insertions than the 666-donor mean appeared in an Asian-associated ancestry cluster in a later analysis. As a later analysis showed, several of the most significant clusters appeared to be linked to common viral pathogens. A later analysis showed HLA-associated TCR beta chains outstripping equally common others in clonal expansion.

On this clone: Its specificity is unknown.

PCR used 60 Vbeta primers and 13 Jbeta primers. Assay used: immunoSEQ multiplex PCR; TCRdb lists only in-frame clones, some missing. The data hold around 140,000 clones, with just under 80% observed a single time. CDR1 is SGHRS, CDR2 YFSETQ, per germline. The ends lost 0 bases at V and 3 bases at J; junction bases unmatched: 3. The length of the CDR3 is 16 residues. V and J are TRBV5-1 and TRBJ2-3, with 11 bases aligning to TRBD2. Sequencing input: PBMCs. The sequence derives from a male donor in good health and CMV-seronegative. The CDR3 DNA is TGCGCCAGCAGCTTGGAGGCTAGCGGGGGGACAGATACGCAGTATTTT. Translated, it gives CASSLEASGGTDTQYF.